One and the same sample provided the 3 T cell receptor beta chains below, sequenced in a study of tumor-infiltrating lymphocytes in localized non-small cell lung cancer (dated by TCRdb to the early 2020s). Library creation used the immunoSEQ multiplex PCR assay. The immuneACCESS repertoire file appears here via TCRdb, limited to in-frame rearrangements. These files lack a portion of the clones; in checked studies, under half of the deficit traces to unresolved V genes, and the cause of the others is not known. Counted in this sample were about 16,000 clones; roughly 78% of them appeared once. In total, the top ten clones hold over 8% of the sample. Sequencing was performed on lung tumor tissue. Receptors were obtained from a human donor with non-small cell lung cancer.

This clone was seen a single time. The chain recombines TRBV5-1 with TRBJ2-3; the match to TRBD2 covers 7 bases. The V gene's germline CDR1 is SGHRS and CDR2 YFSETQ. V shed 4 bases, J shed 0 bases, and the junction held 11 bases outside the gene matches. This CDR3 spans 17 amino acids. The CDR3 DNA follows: TGCGCCAGCAGCCCGGGGACGGGGCGGGGGAGCACAGATACGCAGTATTTT. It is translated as CASSPGTGRGSTDTQYF.

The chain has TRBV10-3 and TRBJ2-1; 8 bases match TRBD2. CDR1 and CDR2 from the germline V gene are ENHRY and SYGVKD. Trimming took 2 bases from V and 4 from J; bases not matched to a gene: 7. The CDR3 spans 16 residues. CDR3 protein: CAISEGKGGRYNEQFF. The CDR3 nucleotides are TGTGCCATCAGTGAGGGGAAGGGCGGGAGGTACAATGAGCAGTTCTTC.

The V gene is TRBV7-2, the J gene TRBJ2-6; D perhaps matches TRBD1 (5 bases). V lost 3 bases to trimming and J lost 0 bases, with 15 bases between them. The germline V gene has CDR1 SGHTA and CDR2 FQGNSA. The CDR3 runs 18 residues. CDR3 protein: CASSFRATASSGANVLTF. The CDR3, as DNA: TGTGCCAGCAGCTTCCGTGCGACAGCCAGCTCTGGGGCCAACGTCCTGACTTTC.